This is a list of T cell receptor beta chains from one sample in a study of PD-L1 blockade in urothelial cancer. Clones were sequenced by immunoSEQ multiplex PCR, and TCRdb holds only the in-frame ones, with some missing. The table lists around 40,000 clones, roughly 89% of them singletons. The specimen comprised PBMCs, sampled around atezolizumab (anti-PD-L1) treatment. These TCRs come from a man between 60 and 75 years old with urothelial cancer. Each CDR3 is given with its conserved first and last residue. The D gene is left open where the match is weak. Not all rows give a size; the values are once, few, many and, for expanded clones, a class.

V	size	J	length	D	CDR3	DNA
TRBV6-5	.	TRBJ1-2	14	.	CASRLKGTPYGYTF	TGTGCCAGCAGATTAAAAGGGACACCTTATGGCTACACCTTC
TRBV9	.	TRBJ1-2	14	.	CASSVGGVSYGYTF	TGTGCCAGCAGTGTCGGGGGGGTATCCTATGGCTACACCTTC
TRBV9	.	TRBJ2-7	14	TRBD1	CASSVGGQGYEQYF	TGTGCCAGCAGCGTAGGGGGACAGGGATACGAGCAGTACTTC
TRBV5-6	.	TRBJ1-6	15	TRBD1	CASSFGQGLGSPLHF	TGTGCCAGCAGCTTCGGACAGGGGTTGGGGTCACCCCTCCACTTT
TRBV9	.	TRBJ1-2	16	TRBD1	CASSARRQGSVGGYTF	TGTGCCAGCAGCGCGCGGAGACAGGGTTCCGTTGGTGGCTACACCTTC
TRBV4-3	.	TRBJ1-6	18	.	CASSQDRPQSSYNSPLHF	TGCGCCAGCAGCCAAGATAGACCACAGAGCTCCTATAATTCACCCCTCCACTTT
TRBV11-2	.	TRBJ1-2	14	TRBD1	CASSRDREGLGYTF	TGTGCCAGCAGCCGGGACAGGGAGGGACTTGGCTACACCTTC
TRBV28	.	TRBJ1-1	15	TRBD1	CASSTPGGENTEAFF	TGTGCCAGCAGTACGCCAGGGGGCGAGAACACTGAAGCTTTCTTT
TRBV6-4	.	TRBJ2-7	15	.	CASSEQMGGKYEQYF	TGTGCCAGCAGTGAACAGATGGGCGGGAAGTACGAGCAGTACTTC
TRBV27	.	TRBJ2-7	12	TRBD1	CASSKTGPEQYF	TGTGCCAGCAGTAAGACAGGGCCCGAGCAGTACTTC
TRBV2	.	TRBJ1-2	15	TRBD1	CASTRSRTGAVGYTF	TGTGCCAGCACCCGATCTCGGACAGGGGCCGTCGGCTACACCTTC
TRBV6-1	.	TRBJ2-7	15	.	CASSAAGERDYEQYF	TGTGCCAGCAGTGCAGCCGGGGAGAGGGACTACGAGCAGTACTTC
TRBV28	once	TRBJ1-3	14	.	CASSHDNSGNTIYF	TGTGCCAGCAGTCATGACAATTCTGGAAACACCATATATTTT
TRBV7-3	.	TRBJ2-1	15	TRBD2	CASSNGLAAYNEQFF	TGTGCCAGCAGCAACGGACTAGCGGCCTACAATGAGCAGTTCTTC
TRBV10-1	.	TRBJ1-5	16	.	CASSESRQKRNQPQHF	TGCGCCAGCAGTGAGTCGAGGCAGAAGAGGAATCAGCCCCAGCATTTT
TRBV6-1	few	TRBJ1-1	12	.	CASSTGNTEAFF	TGTGCCAGCAGTACAGGGAACACTGAAGCTTTCTTT
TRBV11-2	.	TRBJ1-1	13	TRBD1	CASSSQGWTEAFF	TGTGCCAGCAGCTCACAGGGGTGGACTGAAGCTTTCTTT
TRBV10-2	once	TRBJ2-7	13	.	CASAVLNSYEQYF	TGCGCCAGCGCAGTACTAAACTCCTACGAGCAGTACTTC
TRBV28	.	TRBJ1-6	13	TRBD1	CASKVGGQSPLHF	TGTGCCAGCAAGGTGGGGGGACAGTCACCCCTCCACTTT
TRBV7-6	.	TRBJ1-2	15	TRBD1	CASSLGDREYYGYTF	TGTGCCAGCAGCTTGGGGGACAGGGAGTACTATGGCTACACCTTC
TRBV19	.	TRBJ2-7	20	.	CASSIDLVHGLVESPYEQYF	TGTGCCAGTAGTATAGATCTTGTCCACGGGTTAGTGGAATCCCCATACGAGCAGTACTTC
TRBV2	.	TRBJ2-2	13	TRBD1	CASRRTGTGELFF	TGTGCCAGCAGAAGGACAGGGACCGGGGAGCTGTTTTTT
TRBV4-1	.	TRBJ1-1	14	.	CASSQVGQDTEAFF	TGCGCCAGCAGCCAAGTGGGACAAGACACTGAAGCTTTCTTT
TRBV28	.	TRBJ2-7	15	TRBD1	CASSAPGQVSYEQYF	TGTGCCAGCAGTGCGCCGGGACAGGTCTCCTACGAGCAGTACTTC
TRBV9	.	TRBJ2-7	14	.	CASSVGGGFGEQYF	TGTGCCAGCAGCGTAGGGGGAGGCTTTGGCGAGCAGTACTTC
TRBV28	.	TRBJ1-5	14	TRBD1	CASSQQGWGQPQHF	TGTGCCAGCAGTCAACAGGGGTGGGGTCAGCCCCAGCATTTT
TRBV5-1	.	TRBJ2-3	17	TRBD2	CASSRTSGRSSTDTQYF	TGCGCCAGCAGCAGGACTAGCGGGAGGTCTAGCACAGATACGCAGTATTTT
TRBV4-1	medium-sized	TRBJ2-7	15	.	CASSQERTAPYEQYF	TGCGCCAGCAGCCAAGAGCGGACAGCCCCCTACGAGCAGTACTTC
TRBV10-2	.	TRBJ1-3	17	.	CASSEQSGAVSGNTIYF	TGCGCCAGCAGTGAACAGTCAGGGGCCGTTTCTGGAAACACCATATATTTT
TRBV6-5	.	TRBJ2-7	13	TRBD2	CASRISGAYEQYF	TGTGCCAGCAGGATTAGCGGGGCCTACGAGCAGTACTTC
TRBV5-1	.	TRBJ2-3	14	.	CASSLDSSTDTQYF	TGCGCCAGCAGCTTGGACAGCAGCACAGATACGCAGTATTTT
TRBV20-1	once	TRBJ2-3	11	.	CSARETGFLGF	TGCAGTGCTAGAGAGACAGGATTTTTAGGGTTT
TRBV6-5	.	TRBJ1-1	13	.	CASLFRGSYEAFF	TGTGCCAGCCTCTTCAGGGGATCTTATGAAGCTTTCTTT
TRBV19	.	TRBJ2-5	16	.	CASRGSGAGYQETQYF	TGTGCCTCCCGGGGATCCGGGGCGGGGTACCAAGAGACCCAGTACTTC
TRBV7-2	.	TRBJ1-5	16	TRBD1	CASSLAGGRGNQPQHF	TGTGCCAGCAGCTTAGCAGGGGGCAGGGGCAATCAGCCCCAGCATTTT
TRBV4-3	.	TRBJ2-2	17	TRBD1	CASSQGQGQGGTGELFF	TGCGCCAGCAGCCAAGGACAGGGACAGGGTGGCACCGGGGAGCTGTTTTTT
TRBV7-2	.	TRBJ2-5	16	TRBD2	CASSLSLAGAGETQYF	TGTGCCAGCAGCTTGTCCCTAGCGGGAGCCGGCGAGACCCAGTACTTC
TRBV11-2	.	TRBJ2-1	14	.	CASSLVSGLYEQFF	TGTGCCAGCAGCTTAGTGTCGGGGTTATATGAGCAGTTCTTC